These 2 T cell receptor beta chains were all obtained from the same sample, sequenced in a study of cytomegalovirus exposure and HLA in healthy donors. Amplification used 60 Vbeta primers and 13 Jbeta primers. Clones were read by immunoSEQ multiplex PCR, and TCRdb kept only the in-frame ones, dropping some. The table shows over 200,000 clones, with around 89% occurring only once. The sequenced sample consisted of PBMCs. The receptor source for this set is a woman in her late teens or twenties in good health and CMV-seronegative.

The V call is TRBV19, the J call TRBJ2-6, with D perhaps matching TRBD1 (5 bases). Germline lookup yields CDR1 LNHDA and CDR2 SQIVND (reference sequence). This CDR3 has 18 residues. The V end lost 6 bases, the J end lost 1 base, and 19 bases lay between the germline ends. CDR3 bases: TGTGCCAGTAGCTCCCAGGGTTTCGATCGATCTGGGGCCAACGTCCTGACTTTC. It yields the protein CASSSQGFDRSGANVLTF.

The chain joins TRBV10-2 to TRBJ2-3; 12 nucleotides line up with TRBD2. Germline values: CDR1 WSHSY, CDR2 SAAADI. The CDR3 runs to 18 residues. With 7 bases clipped from V and 3 bases from J, the junction kept 14 bases outside the gene matches. CDR3 nucleotide sequence: TGCGCCAGCACCGGGTGGCTAGCGGGGGGGAAATTGACAGATACGCAGTATTTT. Its protein product is CASTGWLAGGKLTDTQYF.